The 6 T cell receptor beta chains below were found in one sample sequenced in a study of cytotoxic CD8 clonotypes in ibrutinib-treated CLL. The repertoire was sequenced with immunoSEQ multiplex PCR; TCRdb's copy has only in-frame clones and lacks some. The data contain over 95,000 clones, 50% to 65% of them singletons. The specimen was PBMCs, collected after 24 months of ibrutinib treatment. The origin of the receptors is a human donor with chronic lymphocytic leukemia.

The chain combines TRBV13 with TRBJ2-7; TRBD1 matches 9 bases. Per germline, CDR1 PRHDT and CDR2 FYEKMQ (reference sequence). J gave up 4 bases and V 4 bases, and 11 bases lay outside the gene matches. This CDR3 spans 16 amino acids. The CDR3 is CASSSGPGQGVYEQYF. Here the CDR3 DNA reads TGTGCCAGCAGCTCCGGACCGGGACAGGGTGTTTACGAGCAGTACTTC.

This clone was seen a single time. The rearrangement links TRBV27 to TRBJ2-2; D gene unclear. V shed 8 bases and J shed 0 bases, with 10 bases lying between them. This CDR3 region has 14 residues. The germline gives CDR1 MNHEY, CDR2 SMNVEV (reference sequence). CDR3 coding DNA: TGTGCCAGCGCCATAGACGCGAACACCGGGGAGCTGTTTTTT. Encoded protein: CASAIDANTGELFF.

The table lists this clone with a few counts. V gene TRBV28 combines with J gene TRBJ1-2; TRBD1 matches at 12 bases. Germline V gene lookup returns CDR1 MDHEN and CDR2 SYDVKM. Losses at the gene ends were 2 bases for V and 2 bases for J; bases not matched to a gene: 6. The CDR3 has 17 residues. The CDR3 region has the DNA TGTGCCAGCAGTTTAAGGGGACAGGGGGCTTCAAACTATGGCTACACCTTC. This gives the protein CASSLRGQGASNYGYTF.

The chain links TRBV6-5 to TRBJ1-1; 9 bases line up with TRBD1. There are 14 residues in the CDR3. CDR1 MNHEY and CDR2 SVGAGI come from the germline V gene. V lost 5 bases to trimming and J lost 5 bases; unmatched junction nucleotides: 6. CDR3 sequence: CASSNRGLRTEAFF. For the CDR3, the DNA is TGTGCCAGCAGTAACAGGGGGCTTAGGACTGAAGCTTTCTTT.

V is TRBV7-2 and J is TRBJ1-1; D is uncertain. Germline V gene data show CDR1 as SGHTA and CDR2 as FQGNSA. The length of the CDR3 is 14 residues. The V end was cut by 0 bases, the J end by 1 base, with 6 bases between. Here the CDR3 reads CASSLAHRNTEAFF. The CDR3 bases are TGTGCCAGCAGCTTAGCTCATCGGAACACTGAAGCTTTCTTT.

CDR3 nucleotides: TGTGCCAGCAGCTTAAGGGTTGGAAACACCATATATTTT. Protein sequence: CASSLRVGNTIYF. J is TRBJ1-3 and V is TRBV7-9; D unclear. V was cut by 2 bases and J by 3 bases, with 5 bases left in between. CDR1 is SEHNR and CDR2 is FQNEAQ in the germline V gene (reference sequence). This CDR3 is built from 13 residues.